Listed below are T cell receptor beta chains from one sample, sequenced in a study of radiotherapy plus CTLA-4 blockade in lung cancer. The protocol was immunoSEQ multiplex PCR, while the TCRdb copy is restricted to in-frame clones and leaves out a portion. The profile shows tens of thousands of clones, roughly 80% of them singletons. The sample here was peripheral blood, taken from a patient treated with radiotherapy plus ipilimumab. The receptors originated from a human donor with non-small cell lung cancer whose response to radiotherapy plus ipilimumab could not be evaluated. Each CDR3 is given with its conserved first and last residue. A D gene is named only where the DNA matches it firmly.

CASSPSEGLVSEQYF TRBD2 TRBV18
CASSYSRGQGGYEQYF TRBD1 TRBV6-6
CASSLEMGQGSSGYTF TRBD1 TRBV7-2
CASSVDSGSNYEHYF - TRBV9
CASRIAGDYGYTF - TRBV5-1
CASSLGQLYGYTF - TRBV7-2
CASSLGTQETQYF - TRBV5-1
CATSRGRSGTYNEQFF TRBD2 TRBV15
CASSSPDRATGELFF TRBD1 TRBV7-3
CASSLTGPAGDTQYF - TRBV7-3
CASSLALAGGPRAFF TRBD2 TRBV7-8
CASRTVTRGTGNQPQHF - TRBV28
CATSRTDRGADELFF TRBD1 TRBV15
CASSQGLGVRGYTF - TRBV4-3
CASSTRGRARSETQYF - TRBV2
CASNRGTDYNEQFF TRBD1 TRBV2
CASGAFTYEQYF - TRBV7-9
CASSWFWVAGLAGRRPYEQYF TRBD2 TRBV28
CASSEPDWGGPSATQYF - TRBV6-1
CASSLGARRWDF - TRBV5-1
CASSQWGLVVFTDTQYF TRBD2 TRBV4-1
CASSPKPLAGGGSTNNEQFF TRBD2 TRBV9
CASSQQRVFSSPLHF - TRBV6-5
CASSLLVGRAYEQYF - TRBV28
CASSSRATSGRDSGANVLTF TRBD2 TRBV7-3
CAISGLAGANEQFF TRBD2 TRBV10-3
CSARGGGEAFF - TRBV20-1
CASSQVPSRSGEQYF - TRBV4-1
CASSWGLAGGAETQYF TRBD2 TRBV5-1
CASSLQGTGELFF - TRBV5-1
CASSQAGRKTYGYTF - TRBV14
CASSQGRQETQYF - TRBV4-3
CASSLAQGAGGNTIYF - TRBV7-2
CVSSRAQGSRNYGYTF - TRBV28
CASSLEPLTYLTQPQHF - TRBV5-1
CASSFRQNSYGYTF - TRBV7-2
CASSPGLAGTYEQYF TRBD2 TRBV7-2
CASSVGQAGGTDTQYF TRBD2 TRBV9
CASSLAHQGYYGYTF - TRBV7-2
CASSLRLGGDYGYTF TRBD1 TRBV28
CASSFSGWETQYF - TRBV7-2
CASRTQGRTGELFF TRBD1 TRBV28
CASCPGGDPLHF - TRBV6-6
CASSGRDRWGYTF TRBD1 TRBV28
CASSKFDSEVYEQYF - TRBV21-1
CASSFMRGEQYF - TRBV28
CASSWGLNSGNTIYF - TRBV5-4
CASSFPSGYNSPLHF - TRBV7-9
CASSSWTASYEQYF - TRBV28
CASSFRPGQGGHEQYF TRBD1 TRBV28
CASSVGDNSNQPQHF - TRBV9
CASTAGRPYGYTF - TRBV9